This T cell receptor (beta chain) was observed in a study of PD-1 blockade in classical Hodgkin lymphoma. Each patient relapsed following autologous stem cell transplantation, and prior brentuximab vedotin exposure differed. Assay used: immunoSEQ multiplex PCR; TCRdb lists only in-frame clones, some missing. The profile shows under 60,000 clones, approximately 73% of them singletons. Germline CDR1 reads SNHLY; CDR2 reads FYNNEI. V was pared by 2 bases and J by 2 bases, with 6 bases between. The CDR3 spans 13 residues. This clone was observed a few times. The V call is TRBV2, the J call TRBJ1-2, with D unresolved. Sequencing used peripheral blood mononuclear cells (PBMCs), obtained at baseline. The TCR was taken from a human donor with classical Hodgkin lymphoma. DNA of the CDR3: TGTGCCAGCAGTGAAAGGATCAACTATGGCTACACCTTC. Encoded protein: CASSERINYGYTF.